The 17 T cell receptor beta chains presented below share a single source sample, sequenced in a study of cytomegalovirus exposure and HLA in healthy donors. With 60 Vbeta and 13 Jbeta primers, the PCR was carried out. Only in-frame clones appear in the TCRdb table, and some are missing; sequencing was by immunoSEQ multiplex PCR. The sample lists some 130,000 clones, around 77% occurring once. The specimen was PBMCs. These TCRs come from a male donor in good health and CMV-seropositive.

As regards this clone: Other DNA sequences in the sample encode the same CDR3. The V call is TRBV27, the J call TRBJ2-7; no firm D call. Trimming left V 4 bases short and J 1 base short, with 2 bases between. CDR3 length: 11 amino acids. Germline loops: CDR1 MNHEY, CDR2 SMNVEV (reference sequence). The DNA for the CDR3 is TGTGCCAGCAGTTCATCCTACGAGCAGTACTTC. Translating it yields CASSSSYEQYF.

The J gene is TRBJ2-2, the V gene TRBV9; perhaps TRBD2 as D (5 bases). The CDR3 runs 16 residues. V was trimmed by 4 bases and J by 5 bases, leaving 18 bases between them. In germline, CDR1 is SGDLS, CDR2 YYNGEE. CDR3 DNA sequence: TGTGCCAGCAGCTCACAAGGAGCCCCGGGGACCGGGGAGCTGTTTTTT. The encoded protein is CASSSQGAPGTGELFF.

This clone appeared a few times. The chain combines TRBV28 with TRBJ1-5; D is undetermined. Trimming pared 8 bases from V and 6 bases from J, leaving 11 bases between. The germline CDR1 and CDR2 sequences are MDHEN and SYDVKM. This CDR3 spans 12 amino acids. The chain's CDR3 is CASLARSQPQHF. CDR3 coding DNA: TGTGCCAGCCTGGCGAGGAGTCAGCCCCAGCATTTT.

This sequence joins TRBV27 and TRBJ2-5, with D perhaps TRBD1 (6 bases). CDR3 length equals 15 residues. Germline V gene data show CDR1 as MNHEY and CDR2 as SMNVEV (reference sequence). V lost 6 bases and J lost 1, with 15 bases in between. Here the CDR3 reads CASSKLNRVQETQYF. The CDR3 bases are TGTGCCAGCAGCAAACTTAACAGGGTCCAAGAGACCCAGTACTTC.

This clone was recorded a few times. The chain is built from TRBV28 and TRBJ2-1; possibly TRBD1 for D (6 bases). V was shortened by 6 bases and J by 10 bases, with 10 bases between the two germline ends. The CDR3 spans 11 residues. Per germline, CDR1 MDHEN and CDR2 SYDVKM. The CDR3 here is CASRHQGEQFF. The CDR3 region has the DNA TGTGCCAGCAGACACCAGGGGGAGCAGTTCTTC.

The chain combines TRBV6-1 with TRBJ2-1, with 7 nucleotides matching TRBD1. The CDR3 covers 11 residues. Per germline, CDR1 MNHNS and CDR2 SASEGT. The V and J ends lost 8 bases and 15 bases, in that order; junction bases with no gene match: 10. The CDR3 sequence: CASFRDRAWFF. The DNA of the CDR3 is TGTGCCAGCTTCCGGGACAGAGCATGGTTCTTC.

A single count supports this clone. V usage is TRBV29-1 and J usage is TRBJ2-7, with 9 bases identical to TRBD1. Looked up from germline, CDR1 is SQVTM and CDR2 is ANQGSEA. The CDR3 sequence is 14 residues long. Germline trimming cut 4 bases from V and 2 bases from J; bases unmatched to any gene: 6. CDR3 in amino acids: CSVGTGTGPYEQYF. CDR3 coding DNA: TGCAGCGTTGGAACCGGGACAGGGCCCTACGAGCAGTACTTC.

This clone has only a few counts. The chain is built from TRBV4-1 and TRBJ2-1; the match to TRBD2 covers 7 bases. Germline-derived CDR1 and CDR2 are MGHRA and YSYEKL. The junction had 10 bases not matched to a gene; V was cut back by 4 bases and J by 7 bases. CDR3 length equals 15 residues. CDR3 sequence (DNA): TGCGCCAGCAGCCCAGGCTGGCGGGAGAGGAATGAGCAGTTCTTC. Translated: CASSPGWRERNEQFF.

The gene calls are TRBV10-3 and TRBJ2-3; 7 bases are shared with TRBD2. CDR1 ENHRY and CDR2 SYGVKD come from the germline V gene. The CDR3 consists of 16 residues. V lost 5 bases to trimming and J lost 2 bases; unmatched junction nucleotides: 10. This CDR3 reads CAISLSSSGSTDTQYF. In DNA, the CDR3 is TGTGCCATCAGTTTATCCTCTAGCGGATCCACAGATACGCAGTATTTT.

This clone appeared a few times. The chain couples TRBV19 to TRBJ1-2; D is uncertain. This CDR3 is built from 13 residues. The ends were cut back, 7 bases at V and 2 bases at J, with 11 bases in the middle. From germline, CDR1 is LNHDA and CDR2 SQIVND (reference sequence). CDR3 in amino acids: CASNGPVNYGYTF. The CDR3 region has the DNA TGTGCCAGTAACGGTCCCGTAAACTATGGCTACACCTTC.

With respect to this clone: An end of the junction differs from the germline gene, which may be a read error. The chain combines TRBV7-9 with TRBJ1-4; the D gene is possibly TRBD1 (6 bases). Germline V gives CDR1 SEHNR, CDR2 FQNEAQ (reference sequence). The CDR3 length is 16 residues. CDR3 amino acids: CSSSGGAIATNEKLFF. CDR3 coding DNA: TGTTCCAGCAGCGGGGGGGCGATCGCTACTAATGAAAAACTGTTTTTT.

This clone was counted a single time. The gene calls are TRBV27 and TRBJ2-2; no definite D call. The germline V and J ends were trimmed by 2 bases and 4 bases, with 11 bases remaining between them. This CDR3 comprises 15 residues. The germline V gene encodes CDR1 MNHEY and CDR2 SMNVEV (reference sequence). The CDR3, as DNA: TGTGCCAGCAGTTTAGGGTCAGGTATCACCGGGGAGCTGTTTTTT. It translates to CASSLGSGITGELFF.

The chain uses TRBV7-2 and TRBJ2-5; D might be TRBD2 (6 bases). This CDR3 has 13 amino acids. Germline CDR1 is SGHTA and CDR2 is FQGNSA. With 6 bases removed from V and 2 bases from J, the gap between germline ends came to 10 bases. The chain's CDR3 is CASRAAGQETQYF. Written as DNA, the CDR3 is TGTGCCAGCAGGGCTGCGGGACAAGAGACCCAGTACTTC. The complete variable domain, with remaining parts taken from reference TRBV7-2 and TRBJ2-5, reads GAGVSQSPSNKVTEKGKDVELRCDPISGHTALYWYRQSLGQGLEFLIYFQGNSAPDKSGLPSDRFSAERTGGSVSTLTIQRTQQEDSAVYLCASRAAGQETQYFGPGTRLLVL.

As concerns this clone: Other nucleotide sequences from this sample produce the same CDR3. This rearrangement joins TRBV5-1 to TRBJ2-3; 10 bases align to TRBD2. This CDR3 spans 15 amino acids. Trimming at V came to 2 bases and at J to 1 base, leaving 1 base not matched to a gene. CDR1 is SGHRS and CDR2 is YFSETQ in the germline V gene. CDR3 coding DNA: TGCGCCAGCAGCTTAGGACTAGCGGGCACAGATACGCAGTATTTT. Translated: CASSLGLAGTDTQYF.

The CDR3 spells CASSASGTGDNEQFF. In DNA, the CDR3 is TGTGCCAGCAGTGCATCCGGGACAGGGGACAATGAGCAGTTCTTC. V usage is TRBV28 and J usage is TRBJ2-1, with TRBD1 matching 10 bases. Germline assignment: CDR1 MDHEN and CDR2 SYDVKM. V lost 5 bases to trimming and J lost 5 bases; unmatched junction nucleotides: 6. The CDR3 spans 15 residues.

V is TRBV28 and J is TRBJ1-1, with D uncertain. Per the germline V gene, CDR1 is MDHEN and CDR2 is SYDVKM. The length of the CDR3 is 11 residues. Trimming removed 8 bases from V and 10 bases from J, with 14 bases in between. The CDR3 DNA reads TGTGCCAGCCGCTCCCTGCTCGGAGCTTTCTTT. Translation: CASRSLLGAFF.

J is TRBJ2-3 and V is TRBV29-1, with 8 bases fitting TRBD1. V dropped 8 bases and J dropped 2; count of bases not matched to a gene: 12. The CDR3 totals 15 residues. Per germline, CDR1 SQVTM and CDR2 ANQGSEA. The CDR3 spells CSPDTWTGYTDTQYF. The CDR3 nucleotides read TGCAGCCCTGACACCTGGACAGGGTACACAGATACGCAGTATTTT.